A single T cell receptor (beta chain) is shown here with its context. Its antigen is unknown. The CDR3 spans 14 residues. Germline V gene data show CDR1 as MNHEY and CDR2 as SVGEGT. Trimming cost V 2 bases and J 6 bases, with 11 bases left between them. Sequencing used immunoSEQ multiplex PCR; TCRdb keeps in-frame clones, though not all of them. The profile shows around 150,000 clones, 90% to 95% of them singletons. The data are from a study of T cell responses to AZD1222 COVID-19 vaccine. Study findings and constraints: Repertoire samples came only from after the peak T cell response. In a largely white British group with more females than males, clonal diversity was possibly underestimated. Nearly half of the spike-specific TCRs reportedly recognize variant regions that carry no mutations.

The sequence was collected from an adult in good health. V is TRBV6-2 or TRBV6-3 and J is TRBJ1-5, with D perhaps TRBD1 (5 bases). Material: peripheral blood, obtained on day 0 of AZD1222 vaccination. DNA of the CDR3: TGTGCCAGCAGTTACGGTCAGGGAACTCAGCCCCAGCATTTT. Translation gives CASSYGQGTQPQHF.